The clone carrying this T cell receptor (beta chain) was recorded only once. What it binds is not known. This record belongs to a study of Ad26.COV2.S vaccination and SARS-CoV-2 variants. The table came from immunoSEQ multiplex PCR; TCRdb's copy has only in-frame clones and leaves some out. Here the sample spans 180,000 or so clones, about 83% being singletons. Overall study findings and caveats: Marked by substantial breadth, spike-specific CD8+ and CD4+ T cell responses were reportedly seen after vaccination. The study found similar non-spike TCR breadth in vaccine and placebo recipients. Vaccine recipients posted higher spike-specific TCR breadth than their placebo counterparts.

With 0 bases removed from V and 7 bases from J, the gap between germline ends came to 9 bases. The CDR3 covers 15 residues. CDR1 is KGHDR and CDR2 is SFDVKD in the germline V gene. The chain recombines TRBV24-1 with TRBJ1-6; no definite D call. The sample was peripheral blood, taken after recovery from COVID-19. The receptor's source is a human donor who had recovered from COVID-19. CDR3 residues: CATSDLPDPNSPLHF. CDR3 sequence (DNA): TGTGCCACCAGTGATTTGCCGGACCCCAATTCACCCCTCCACTTT.